Below are 13 T cell receptor beta chains sequenced from a single sample in a study of T cells in Graves' hyperthyroidism and ophthalmopathy. The CDR3 regions of TCR beta were amplified from RNA transcripts. The study used the HTBI primer set for a first-round RT-PCR of the TCR CDR3. TCRdb reprocessed the multiplex PCR reads via MiXCR and lists one record per CDR3 protein. The sample contains around 350,000 distinct CDR3 sequences, roughly 14% of which appear only once. Sample: blood. Receptor source: a woman in her twenties or thirties with Graves' ophthalmopathy.

This clonotype was counted only a few times. The CDR3 region is CASSLPSNEKLFF. In nucleotides, the CDR3 is TGCGCCAGCAGCTTGCCCAGTAATGAAAAACTGTTTTTT. This chain links TRBV5-1 with TRBJ1-4; D is unresolved. V dropped 1 base and J dropped 4 bases, with 5 bases sitting between them. This CDR3 has 13 residues. In germline, CDR1 is SGHRS, CDR2 YFSETQ.

This clonotype was seen ten or more times. The genes are TRBV30 and TRBJ2-1; no clear D. Germline CDR1 and CDR2: GTSNPN and SVGIG (reference sequence). This CDR3 comprises 13 residues. V lost 6 bases to trimming and J lost 4 bases, with 13 bases between them. CDR3: CACDGGSYNEQFF. CDR3 coding DNA: TGTGCCTGTGATGGCGGCAGTTACAATGAGCAGTTCTTC.

V gene TRBV20-1 combines with J gene TRBJ2-1; D perhaps matches TRBD2 (7 bases). The CDR3 consists of 16 residues. CDR1 and CDR2 from the germline V gene are DFQATT and SNEGSKA (reference sequence). The V gene lost 3 bases and the J gene lost 6 bases, with 21 bases spanning the gap. The CDR3 spells CSASPFGGRGGNEQFF. In DNA form, the CDR3 reads TGCAGTGCTAGTCCGTTTGGGGGGCGCGGGGGCAATGAGCAGTTCTTC.

The chain combines TRBV25-1 with TRBJ1-1; no firm D call. Germline CDR1 reads MGHDK; CDR2 reads SYGVNS. The CDR3 totals 14 residues. The V end lost 6 bases, the J end lost 6 bases, and 17 bases lay between the germline ends. CDR3 region: CASREAGQWSEAFF. The DNA for the CDR3 is TGTGCCAGCAGGGAAGCGGGTCAGTGGTCTGAAGCTTTCTTT.

This clonotype came up many times. V and J are TRBV6-6 and TRBJ1-2; possibly TRBD1 for D (6 bases). In germline, CDR1 is MNHNY, CDR2 SVGAGI (reference sequence). With 2 bases removed from V and 2 bases from J, the gap between germline ends came to 21 bases. CDR3 length: 18 residues. The DNA of the CDR3 is TGTGCCAGCAGTTACGATTCCTATGGCGGGGGGGCAAACTATGGCTACACCTTC. Protein sequence: CASSYDSYGGGANYGYTF.

This clonotype showed up many times. The CDR3 region has the DNA TGTGCCAGCACCCCTCATAATTCACCCCTCCACTTT. Translated: CASTPHNSPLHF. This sequence joins TRBV2 and TRBJ1-6; D uncertain. This CDR3 is 12 amino acids long. Germline V gene lookup returns CDR1 SNHLY and CDR2 FYNNEI. The V and J ends lost 7 bases and 5 bases respectively, with 6 bases between them.

This clonotype was detected many times. The V and J genes are TRBV7-2 and TRBJ2-7; D may match TRBD1 or TRBD2 (5 bases each). The CDR3 length is 16 residues. From germline, CDR1 is SGHTA and CDR2 FQGNSA. Trimming left V 1 base short and J 2 bases short, with 15 bases between. The CDR3 loop reads CASSLGGVMSPYEQYF. The CDR3 nucleotides are TGTGCCAGCAGCTTAGGAGGGGTGATGAGTCCCTACGAGCAGTACTTC.

This clonotype was detected many times. The chain employs TRBV2 and TRBJ2-1; TRBD1 is a possible D gene (6 bases). The CDR3 loop spans 15 amino acids. Germline V CDR1 and CDR2: SNHLY, FYNNEI. V shed 7 bases and J shed 5 bases, with 18 bases lying between them. This chain's CDR3 is CASIGGGNRDNEQFF. The CDR3 region has the DNA TGTGCCAGCATCGGCGGAGGAAACAGGGACAATGAGCAGTTCTTC.

This clonotype has a handful of counts. J is TRBJ2-1 and V is TRBV7-8; TRBD2 agrees at 9 bases. The CDR3 runs 12 residues. Germline V gene data show CDR1 as SGHVS and CDR2 as FQNEAQ. The J segment lost 15 bases and the V segment lost 4 bases, leaving 7 bases of the junction unmatched. CDR3 sequence: CASSSSGEWRFF. CDR3 coding DNA: TGTGCCAGCAGCTCTAGCGGGGAATGGCGGTTCTTC.

This clonotype showed up many times. The gene calls are TRBV5-8 and TRBJ2-4, with 9 bases aligning to TRBD1. V lost 4 bases, J lost 7 bases, and 12 bases stayed unmatched. Germline CDR1 SGHTS, CDR2 YDEGEE. There are 16 residues in the CDR3. The CDR3 DNA reads as TGTGCCAGCAGCCCCGGTTTAGGGACAGGGAGGAACATTCAGTACTTC. It codes for CASSPGLGTGRNIQYF.

This clonotype turned up a few times. The genes are TRBV24-1 and TRBJ2-7, with a possible D match to TRBD1 (5 bases). Germline CDR1 and CDR2: KGHDR and SFDVKD. CDR3 length: 13 amino acids. The V end was cut by 4 bases, the J end by 4 bases, with 10 bases between. This chain's CDR3 is CATSDPTEYEQYF. CDR3 DNA sequence: TGTGCCACCAGTGACCCGACAGAATACGAGCAGTACTTC.

This clonotype appeared many times. The rearrangement uses TRBV3-1 and TRBJ1-2, with no clear D. This CDR3 is 16 amino acids long. The V end was cut by 0 bases, the J end by 0 bases, with 11 bases between. CDR1 and CDR2 (germline): LGHDT, YNNKEL (reference sequence). In DNA form, the CDR3 reads TGTGCCAGCAGCCAAGATCGACGGCCCGCTAACTATGGCTACACCTTC. Translating it yields CASSQDRRPANYGYTF.

About this clonotype: A much larger clone is a single base away; this may be a read error. A read error is likely, as this CDR3 ends without the conserved phenylalanine or tryptophan. J is TRBJ2-7 and V is TRBV2, with 11 bases matching TRBD1. The germline V gene encodes CDR1 SNHLY and CDR2 FYNNEI. V shed 8 bases and J 5 bases; nucleotides not matched to a gene: 8. The CDR3 extends over 14 amino acids. As DNA, the CDR3 is TGTGCCAGCCACCAGAGGACAGGGGGCGACGAGCAGTACCTC. It translates to CASHQRTGGDEQYL.